This T cell receptor (beta chain) was profiled in a study of early stage breast cancer tumors. Study results and caveats: Enriched TCRB sequences shared across patients were mostly commonly generated sequences.

This table comes from immunoSEQ multiplex PCR, and its TCRdb copy is limited to in-frame clones, with some not included. The sample contains tens of thousands of clones, 50% to 75% of which appear only once. The CDR3 extends over 16 amino acids. CDR1 is SGHNT and CDR2 is YENEEA in the germline V gene. The trim removed 1 base at V and 9 bases at J, leaving 11 bases unmatched. About this clone: What it binds is unknown.

V gene TRBV11-3 combines with J gene TRBJ2-1, with 8 bases matching TRBD2. The clonotype was recovered from a person in their fifties with breast cancer. The sequenced material came from breast tumor tissue. CDR3 region: CASSLATGGLMGEQFF. The CDR3, as DNA: TGTGCCAGCAGCTTAGCGACGGGAGGGCTGATGGGTGAGCAGTTCTTC.